The 29 T cell receptor beta chains in this list originate from one sample, sequenced in a study of T cells in Graves' hyperthyroidism and ophthalmopathy. Regions amplified from RNA transcripts were the TCR beta CDR3 regions. An initial round of RT-PCR targeting the TCR CDR3 relied on the HTBI primer set. TCRdb passed the multiplex PCR reads through MiXCR, listing each CDR3 protein once. This table has around 55,000 distinct CDR3 sequences, roughly 50% appearing once. The material sequenced was blood. The receptors here all came from a woman aged 50 to 60 with Graves' ophthalmopathy.

There are many counts of this clonotype. V is TRBV4-1 and J is TRBJ2-3; the D is unclear. This CDR3 is built from 14 residues. The germline gives CDR1 MGHRA, CDR2 YSYEKL. V gave up 0 bases and J gave up 6 bases, with 10 bases separating them. CDR3 DNA sequence: TGCGCCAGCAGCCAAGAGACCACTTGGGATACGCAGTATTTT. Protein sequence: CASSQETTWDTQYF.

To note about this clonotype: A much larger clonotype is one base distant, so this may be a read error. CDR3 amino acids: CASSYEITGGTEAFF. CDR3 DNA: TGTGCCAGCAGTTACGAGATAACAGGGGGCACTGAAGCTTTCTTT. V is TRBV6-6 and J is TRBJ1-1, with 8 bases fitting TRBD1. J gave up 4 bases and V 2 bases, and 6 bases lay outside the gene matches. The CDR3 is 15 residues long. The V gene's germline CDR1 is MNHNY and CDR2 SVGAGI (reference sequence).

This clonotype was seen ten or more times. The chain is built from TRBV12-3 or TRBV12-4 and TRBJ2-7; TRBD1 aligns across 10 bases. V lost 1 base to trimming and J lost 7 bases; unmatched junction nucleotides: 7. The CDR3 has 15 amino acids. The chain's CDR3 is CASSLVPGTGVEQYF. CDR3 DNA sequence: TGTGCCAGCAGTTTAGTACCCGGGACAGGGGTTGAGCAGTACTTC.

The chain links TRBV20-1 to TRBJ2-1; no firm D call. Deletions cut 4 bases from V and 7 bases from J, with 20 bases between. The length of the CDR3 is 15 residues. The germline gives CDR1 DFQATT, CDR2 SNEGSKA (reference sequence). The CDR3 sequence is CSANNYLHSPNEQFF. The CDR3 nucleotides read TGCAGTGCTAACAACTACCTTCATAGCCCAAATGAGCAGTTCTTC.

The V gene is TRBV4-3, the J gene TRBJ2-6; no firm D call. Germline CDR1 and CDR2: LGHNA and YSLEER. Trimming removed 2 bases at V and 4 bases at J, with 6 bases between. The CDR3 sequence is 14 residues long. This chain's CDR3 is CASSQSTGANVLTF. For the CDR3, the DNA is TGCGCCAGCAGCCAAAGCACAGGGGCCAACGTCCTGACTTTC.

This clonotype was seen many times. This rearrangement joins TRBV12-3 or TRBV12-4 to TRBJ1-5; D unresolved. The CDR3 runs 13 residues. V dropped 8 bases and J dropped 4 bases, with 12 bases sitting between them. CDR3 residues: CASGVFGNQPQHF. The CDR3 DNA reads TGTGCCAGCGGGGTCTTCGGGAATCAGCCCCAGCATTTT.

A few counts support this clonotype. The gene calls are TRBV9 and TRBJ2-3; D is unclear. Between the trimmed V and J ends, which lost 3 bases and 5 bases, there was a span of 4 bases. The CDR3 is 11 residues long. Germline V gene data show CDR1 as SGDLS and CDR2 as YYNGEE. The CDR3 sequence is CASSGGDTQYF. The CDR3, as DNA: TGTGCCAGCAGCGGGGGAGATACGCAGTATTTT.

The table lists this clonotype with a count of one. The V call is TRBV7-9, the J call TRBJ2-2; TRBD2 matches at 11 bases. The CDR3 is 16 residues long. The V segment lost 5 bases and the J segment 7 bases; nucleotides outside the gene matches: 9. CDR1 and CDR2 from the germline V gene are SEHNR and FQNEAQ (reference sequence). CDR3 sequence: CASSQDYGTSGGELFF. The CDR3 region has the DNA TGTGCCAGCAGCCAAGATTACGGGACTAGCGGCGGGGAGCTGTTTTTT.

The rearrangement uses TRBV30 and TRBJ1-2; a possible D gene is TRBD1 (5 bases). The germline CDR1 and CDR2 sequences are GTSNPN and SVGIG (reference sequence). This CDR3 contains 14 residues. Trimming took off 0 bases at V and 1 base at J, with 9 bases between the two ends. CDR3 region: CAWSVKGINYGYTF. The CDR3 bases are TGTGCCTGGAGTGTAAAGGGGATTAACTATGGCTACACCTTC. Filled out from reference TRBV30 and TRBJ1-2, the complete variable domain reads SQTIHQWPATLVQPVGSPLSLECTVEGTSNPNLYWYRQAAGRGLQLLFYSVGIGQISSEVPQNLSASRPQDRQFILSSKKLLLSDSGFYLCAWSVKGINYGYTFGSGTRLTVV.

By share, this clonotype counts as medium-sized. The J gene is TRBJ2-6, the V gene TRBV2; 8 nucleotides match TRBD1. Germline trimming cut 3 bases from V and 2 bases from J; bases unmatched to any gene: 0. The CDR3 loop spans 15 amino acids. CDR1 is SNHLY and CDR2 is FYNNEI in the germline V gene. The CDR3 DNA reads as TGTGCCAGCAGTGAGGACAGGGCTGGGGCCAACGTCCTGACTTTC. As protein: CASSEDRAGANVLTF.

Ten or more counts support this clonotype. The rearrangement joins TRBV10-2 to TRBJ2-1; 13 bases line up with TRBD2. CDR3 length: 18 residues. Losses at the gene ends were 8 bases for V and 0 bases for J; bases not matched to a gene: 10. The germline CDR1 and CDR2 sequences are WSHSY and SAAADI. CDR3 amino acids: CASFPGTSGVSSYNEQFF. In nucleotides, the CDR3 is TGCGCCAGCTTCCCCGGGACTAGCGGGGTCAGCTCCTACAATGAGCAGTTCTTC.

The sample holds many counts of this clonotype. The chain recombines TRBV5-6 with TRBJ1-2, with 11 bases matching TRBD1. Trimming cost V 3 bases and J 4 bases; bases outside gene matches: 5. This CDR3 is 15 amino acids long. From germline, CDR1 is SGHDT and CDR2 YYEEEE. The CDR3 reads CASSWGGQGGYGYTF. The DNA of the CDR3 is TGTGCCAGCAGCTGGGGGGGACAGGGGGGCTATGGCTACACCTTC.

The chain joins TRBV28 to TRBJ2-4, with 8 bases identical to TRBD2. CDR1 is MDHEN and CDR2 is SYDVKM in the germline V gene. This CDR3 contains 14 residues. Trimming took 5 bases from V and 5 from J; bases not matched to a gene: 5. CDR3 DNA sequence: TGTGCCAGCAGTAATCCCGGGGGGGAAAACATTCAGTACTTC. Its protein product is CASSNPGGENIQYF.

This clonotype was seen many times. V gene TRBV5-1 combines with J gene TRBJ1-1; perhaps TRBD1 as D (5 bases). Trimming took 5 bases from V and 1 from J, leaving 9 bases between them. Germline V gene lookup returns CDR1 SGHRS and CDR2 YFSETQ. The CDR3 is 13 residues long. CDR3 nucleotide sequence: TGCGCCAGCAGGGGGCAGGCGAACACTGAAGCTTTCTTT. This gives the protein CASRGQANTEAFF.

The rearrangement links TRBV2 to TRBJ1-6; 8 bases are a match to TRBD1. Trimming at V came to 5 bases and at J to 9 bases, leaving 12 bases not matched to a gene. Germline loops: CDR1 SNHLY, CDR2 FYNNEI. The CDR3 is 16 amino acids. CDR3 region: CASSSRTRTGPSPLHF. For the CDR3, the DNA is TGTGCCAGCAGTTCCCGGACGCGGACAGGGCCTTCACCCCTCCACTTT.

This clonotype counts as medium-sized. Here the CDR3 DNA reads TGCAGCGCCCCCGTTAAGAAGGGCGAATACTTC. Protein product: CSAPVKKGEYF. V gene TRBV29-1 combines with J gene TRBJ2-7; D uncertain. The CDR3 sequence is 11 residues long. Trimming took off 7 bases at V and 13 bases at J, with 20 bases between the two ends. Germline V gene sequence: CDR1 SQVTM, CDR2 ANQGSEA.

This clonotype has a count of ten or more. The rearrangement joins TRBV9 to TRBJ2-7, with 7 bases aligning to TRBD1. The V gene's germline CDR1 is SGDLS and CDR2 YYNGEE. V lost 4 bases to trimming and J lost 5 bases; unmatched junction nucleotides: 9. This CDR3 contains 14 residues. The CDR3 nucleotides read TGTGCCAGCAGCCCGATGACAGGGAGCCACGAGCAGTACTTC. It encodes CASSPMTGSHEQYF.

This chain uses TRBV19 with TRBJ2-1, with 9 bases matching TRBD1. CDR3 size: 17 residues. The germline V gene encodes CDR1 LNHDA and CDR2 SQIVND (reference sequence). Trimming cost V 5 bases and J 7 bases; bases outside gene matches: 15. CDR3 residues: CASSARRTGGKQNEQFF. The CDR3 DNA is TGTGCCAGTAGTGCCCGACGCACAGGGGGCAAACAGAATGAGCAGTTCTTC.

The sample holds many counts of this clonotype. The chain links TRBV20-1 to TRBJ2-7, with 12 bases fitting TRBD2. Germline V CDR1 and CDR2: DFQATT, SNEGSKA (reference sequence). The CDR3 loop spans 16 amino acids. V dropped 3 bases and J dropped 2; count of bases not matched to a gene: 8. CDR3 region: CSASGGLAGNAYEQYF. In nucleotides, the CDR3 is TGCAGTGCTAGCGGTGGACTAGCGGGGAACGCCTACGAGCAGTACTTC.

This clonotype showed up just a few times. V and J are TRBV15 and TRBJ2-3, with 7 bases matching TRBD1. J was trimmed by 6 bases and V by 0 bases; bases with no gene match: 6. Per the germline V gene, CDR1 is LNHNV and CDR2 is YYDKDF (reference sequence). The CDR3 is made up of 15 amino acids. CDR3 region: CATSRDGTALDTQYF. The CDR3 DNA is TGTGCCACCAGCAGAGACGGGACAGCACTGGATACGCAGTATTTT.

Of note for this clonotype: No conserved phenylalanine or tryptophan is present at the end of the CDR3, so a read error is the likely explanation. This chain links TRBV10-3 with TRBJ1-2, with D possibly TRBD1 on 5 matching bases. This CDR3 has 16 residues. Germline V lookup: CDR1 ENHRY, CDR2 SYGVKD. Trimming pared 8 bases from V and 4 bases from J, leaving 23 bases between. In DNA form, the CDR3 reads TGTGCCATCCGACAGACTGCTAGCACAGGTACCTATGGCTACACCCTC. Residues: CAIRQTASTGTYGYTL.

This clonotype appeared many times. The V and J genes are TRBV5-1 and TRBJ2-2; D is ambiguous. Trimming removed 0 bases from V and 7 bases from J, with 4 bases in between. CDR1 is SGHRS and CDR2 is YFSETQ in the germline V gene. CDR3 size: 12 residues. In nucleotides, the CDR3 is TGCGCCAGCAGCTTGGAGCTCGGGGAGCTGTTTTTT. This translates into CASSLELGELFF.

With regard to this clonotype: The CDR3 carries no conserved terminal phenylalanine or tryptophan, so it likely arises from a read error. The chain couples TRBV12-5 to TRBJ2-7; D unresolved. Trimming stripped 0 bases from V and 7 bases from J, with 10 bases between. CDR1 and CDR2 (germline): LGHNT, FRNRAP. The CDR3 extends over 13 amino acids. The CDR3 nucleotides read TGTGCTAGTGGTTTGGTCGACACGGATGAGCAGTACTAC. Its protein product is CASGLVDTDEQYY.

This clonotype was picked up many times. The chain recombines TRBV11-2 with TRBJ2-1, with D perhaps given as TRBD1 or TRBD2 (5 bases each). This CDR3 comprises 13 residues. Trimming shortened V by 5 bases and J by 8 bases, and 13 bases separated the two germline ends. The germline gives CDR1 SGHAT, CDR2 FQNNGV. DNA for the CDR3: TGTGCCAGCAGCCCCAGGGAGAACCATGAGCAGTTCTTC. Its translation is CASSPRENHEQFF.

This clonotype has at least ten counts. The genes are TRBV28 and TRBJ2-5, with D maybe TRBD2 (6 bases). Germline CDR1 is MDHEN and CDR2 is SYDVKM. This CDR3 comprises 12 residues. Trimming stripped 6 bases from V and 5 bases from J, with 10 bases between. In DNA, the CDR3 is TGTGCCAGCAGAGGGGCGGGGGAGACCCAGTACTTC. It yields the protein CASRGAGETQYF.

There are many counts of this clonotype. This chain links TRBV19 with TRBJ2-3; D may be TRBD2 (5 bases). This CDR3 is built from 17 residues. V was cut by 1 base and J by 5 bases, with 19 bases left in between. Germline V gene data show CDR1 as LNHDA and CDR2 as SQIVND (reference sequence). In DNA, the CDR3 is TGTGCCAGTAGTATAGCGGGAAGGACGGACTTGGGAGATACGCAGTATTTT. Its protein is CASSIAGRTDLGDTQYF.

The chain has TRBV7-8 and TRBJ2-2; 8 nucleotides align to TRBD2. CDR3 length: 14 amino acids. Germline V gives CDR1 SGHVS, CDR2 FQNEAQ. Unmatched junction bases numbered 7, after V lost 4 bases and J lost 9 bases. CDR3 sequence reads: CASSWTSSTRELFF. As DNA, the CDR3 is TGTGCCAGCAGCTGGACTAGCTCGACCAGGGAGCTGTTTTTT.

This clonotype was seen more than once but under ten times. V and J are TRBV2 and TRBJ1-5; 7 bases are shared with TRBD1. The trim removed 5 bases at V and 14 bases at J, leaving 15 bases unmatched. The CDR3 has 14 amino acids. Germline V gene lookup returns CDR1 SNHLY and CDR2 FYNNEI. The CDR3 DNA follows: TGTGCCAGCAGTAAACGGGACAGTCTAGCCTACGAGCATTTT. Translated: CASSKRDSLAYEHF.

The chain is built from TRBV20-1 and TRBJ1-2; D ambiguous. The CDR3 extends over 11 amino acids. Germline loops: CDR1 DFQATT, CDR2 SNEGSKA (reference sequence). The V and J ends lost 5 bases and 6 bases respectively, with 10 bases between them. The DNA for the CDR3 is TGCAGTGCTCCAGTTAGGAATGGCTACACCTTC. Protein product: CSAPVRNGYTF.